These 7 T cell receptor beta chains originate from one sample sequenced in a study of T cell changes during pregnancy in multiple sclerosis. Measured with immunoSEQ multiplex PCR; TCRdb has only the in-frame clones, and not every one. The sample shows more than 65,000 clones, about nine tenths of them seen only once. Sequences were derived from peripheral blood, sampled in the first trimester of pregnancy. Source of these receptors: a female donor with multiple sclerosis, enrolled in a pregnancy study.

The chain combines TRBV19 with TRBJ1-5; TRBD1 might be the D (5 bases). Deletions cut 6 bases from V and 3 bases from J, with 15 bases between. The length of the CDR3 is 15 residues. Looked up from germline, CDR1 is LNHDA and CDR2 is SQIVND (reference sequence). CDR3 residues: CASRRTGVINQPQHF. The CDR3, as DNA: TGTGCCAGTAGGAGAACAGGAGTCATCAATCAGCCCCAGCATTTT.

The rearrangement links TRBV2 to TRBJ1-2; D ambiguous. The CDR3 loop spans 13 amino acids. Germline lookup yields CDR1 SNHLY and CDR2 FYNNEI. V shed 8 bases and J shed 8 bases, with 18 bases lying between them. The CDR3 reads CASSLEGGRGYTF. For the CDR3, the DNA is TGTGCCAGCTCCCTCGAGGGAGGGCGGGGCTACACCTTC.

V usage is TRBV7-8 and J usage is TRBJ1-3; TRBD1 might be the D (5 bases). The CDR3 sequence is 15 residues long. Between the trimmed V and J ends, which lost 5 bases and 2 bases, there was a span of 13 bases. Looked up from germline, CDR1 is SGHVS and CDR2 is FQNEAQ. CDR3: CASSEPGLTGNTIYF. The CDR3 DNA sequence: TGTGCCAGCAGCGAGCCAGGGTTGACTGGAAACACCATATATTTT.

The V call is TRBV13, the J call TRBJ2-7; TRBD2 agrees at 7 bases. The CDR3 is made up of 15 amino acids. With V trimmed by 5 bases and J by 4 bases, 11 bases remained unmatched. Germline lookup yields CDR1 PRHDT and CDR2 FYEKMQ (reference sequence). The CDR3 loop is CASSPQSGKVYEQYF. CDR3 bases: TGTGCCAGCAGCCCCCAGAGCGGGAAGGTTTACGAGCAGTACTTC. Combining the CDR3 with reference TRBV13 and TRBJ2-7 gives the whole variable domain AAGVIQSPRHLIKEKRETATLKCYPIPRHDTVYWYQQGPGQDPQFLISFYEKMQSDKGSIPDRFSAQQFSDYHSELNMSSLELGDSALYFCASSPQSGKVYEQYFGPGTRLTVT.

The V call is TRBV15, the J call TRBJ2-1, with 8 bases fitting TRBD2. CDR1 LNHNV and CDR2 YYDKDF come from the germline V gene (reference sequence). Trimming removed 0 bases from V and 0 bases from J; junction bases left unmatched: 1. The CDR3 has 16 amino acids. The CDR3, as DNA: TGTGCCACCAGCAGAGAAGGGACTAGCTCCTACAATGAGCAGTTCTTC. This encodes CATSREGTSSYNEQFF.

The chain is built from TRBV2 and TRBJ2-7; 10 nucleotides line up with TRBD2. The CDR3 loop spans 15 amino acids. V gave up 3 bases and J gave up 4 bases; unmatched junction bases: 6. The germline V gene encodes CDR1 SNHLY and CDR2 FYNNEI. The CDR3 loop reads CASSEASGSGYEQYF. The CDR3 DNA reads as TGTGCCAGCAGTGAGGCTAGCGGGAGTGGGTACGAGCAGTACTTC.

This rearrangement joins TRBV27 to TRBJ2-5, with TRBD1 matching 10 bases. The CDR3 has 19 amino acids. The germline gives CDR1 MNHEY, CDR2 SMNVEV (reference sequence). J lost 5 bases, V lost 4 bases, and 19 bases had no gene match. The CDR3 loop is CASSSGPFRDRGDLETQYF. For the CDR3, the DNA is TGTGCCAGCAGTTCGGGCCCTTTTAGGGACAGGGGAGATTTGGAGACCCAGTACTTC.